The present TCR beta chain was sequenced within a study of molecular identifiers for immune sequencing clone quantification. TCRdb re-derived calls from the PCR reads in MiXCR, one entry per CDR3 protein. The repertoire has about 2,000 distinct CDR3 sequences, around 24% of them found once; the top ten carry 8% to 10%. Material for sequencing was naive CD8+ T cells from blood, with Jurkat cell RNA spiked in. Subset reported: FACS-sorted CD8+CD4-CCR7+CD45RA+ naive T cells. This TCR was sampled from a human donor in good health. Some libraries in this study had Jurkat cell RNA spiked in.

The CDR3 protein is CASSLGQGVYEQYF. Here the CDR3 DNA reads TGTGCCAGCAGCTTAGGCCAGGGGGTCTACGAGCAGTACTTC. The V and J genes are TRBV7-2 and TRBJ2-7, with 7 bases fitting TRBD1. The CDR3 has 14 residues. Trimming cost V 1 base and J 3 bases; bases outside gene matches: 3. Germline-derived CDR1 and CDR2 are SGHTA and FQGNSA.